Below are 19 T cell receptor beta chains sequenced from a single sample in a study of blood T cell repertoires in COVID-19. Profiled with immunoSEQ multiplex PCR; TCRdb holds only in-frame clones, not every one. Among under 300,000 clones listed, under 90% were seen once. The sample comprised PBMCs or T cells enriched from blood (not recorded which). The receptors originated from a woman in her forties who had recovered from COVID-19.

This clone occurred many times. As DNA, the CDR3 is TGCAGTGCTAGTTTGGGACAGAAAGCTTTCTTT. Protein product: CSASLGQKAFF. The V gene is TRBV20-1, the J gene TRBJ1-1, with 7 bases fitting TRBD1. With 3 bases clipped from V and 9 bases from J, the junction kept 4 bases outside the gene matches. The CDR3 is made up of 11 amino acids. Germline loops: CDR1 DFQATT, CDR2 SNEGSKA (reference sequence).

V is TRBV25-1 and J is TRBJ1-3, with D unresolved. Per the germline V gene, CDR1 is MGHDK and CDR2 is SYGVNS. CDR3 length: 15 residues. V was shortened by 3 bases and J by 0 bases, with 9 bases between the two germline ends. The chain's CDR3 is CASSDPVSSGNTIYF. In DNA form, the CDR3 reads TGTGCCAGCAGTGACCCCGTGAGCTCTGGAAACACCATATATTTT.

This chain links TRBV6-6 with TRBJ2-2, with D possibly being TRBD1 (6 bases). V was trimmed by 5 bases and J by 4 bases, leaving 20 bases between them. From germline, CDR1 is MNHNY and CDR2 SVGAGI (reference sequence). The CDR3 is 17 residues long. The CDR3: CASSLTRPGDGTGELFF. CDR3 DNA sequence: TGTGCCAGCAGTCTGACACGACCAGGGGATGGCACCGGGGAGCTGTTTTTT.

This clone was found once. The CDR3 coding sequence is TGTGCCAGCTCACCACCGGGAAACAGGGCTGGGGCCAACGTCCTGACTTTC. This translates into CASSPPGNRAGANVLTF. The rearrangement links TRBV18 to TRBJ2-6, with a weak D call TRBD1 (6 bases). The germline V and J ends were trimmed by 0 bases and 2 bases, with 11 bases remaining between them. The germline V gene encodes CDR1 KGHSH and CDR2 LQKENI. This CDR3 contains 17 residues.

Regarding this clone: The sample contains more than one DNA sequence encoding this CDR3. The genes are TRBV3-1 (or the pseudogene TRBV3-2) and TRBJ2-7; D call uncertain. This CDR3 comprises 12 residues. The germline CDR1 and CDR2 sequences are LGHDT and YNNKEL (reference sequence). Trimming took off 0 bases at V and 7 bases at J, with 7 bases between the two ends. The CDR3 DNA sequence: TGTGCCAGCAGCCAAGATCTGAGGGAGCAGTACTTC. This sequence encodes CASSQDLREQYF.

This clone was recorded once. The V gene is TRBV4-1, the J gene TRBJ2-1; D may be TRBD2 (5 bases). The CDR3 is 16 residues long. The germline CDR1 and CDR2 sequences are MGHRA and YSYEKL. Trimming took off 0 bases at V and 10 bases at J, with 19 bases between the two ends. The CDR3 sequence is CASSQDGGLPPKEQFF. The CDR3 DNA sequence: TGCGCCAGCAGCCAAGATGGCGGACTTCCCCCCAAGGAGCAGTTCTTC.

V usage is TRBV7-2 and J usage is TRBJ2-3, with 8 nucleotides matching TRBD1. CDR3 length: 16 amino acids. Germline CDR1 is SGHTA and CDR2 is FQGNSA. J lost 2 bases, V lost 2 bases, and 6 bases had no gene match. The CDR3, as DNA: TGTGCCAGCAGCTTACACAGGGGGTTGTCCACAGATACGCAGTATTTT. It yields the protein CASSLHRGLSTDTQYF.

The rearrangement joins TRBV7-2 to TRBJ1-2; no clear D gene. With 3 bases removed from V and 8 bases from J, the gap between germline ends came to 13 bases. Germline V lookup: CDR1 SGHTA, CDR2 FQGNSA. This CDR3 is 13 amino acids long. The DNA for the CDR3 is TGTGCCAGCAGCTTTCGACGACATACAGGCTACACCTTC. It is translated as CASSFRRHTGYTF.

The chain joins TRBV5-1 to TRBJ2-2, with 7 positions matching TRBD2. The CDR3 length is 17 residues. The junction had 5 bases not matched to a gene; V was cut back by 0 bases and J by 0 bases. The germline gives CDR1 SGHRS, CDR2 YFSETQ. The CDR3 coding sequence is TGCGCCAGCAGCTTGGGTCTAGCGGATACGAACACCGGGGAGCTGTTTTTT. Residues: CASSLGLADTNTGELFF.

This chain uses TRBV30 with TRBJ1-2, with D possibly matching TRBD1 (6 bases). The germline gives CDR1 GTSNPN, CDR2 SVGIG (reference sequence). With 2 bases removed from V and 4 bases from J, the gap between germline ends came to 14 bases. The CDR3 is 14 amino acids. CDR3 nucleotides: TGTGCCTGGAGTCCGGGACAAGGTCTCTATGGCTACACCTTC. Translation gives CAWSPGQGLYGYTF.

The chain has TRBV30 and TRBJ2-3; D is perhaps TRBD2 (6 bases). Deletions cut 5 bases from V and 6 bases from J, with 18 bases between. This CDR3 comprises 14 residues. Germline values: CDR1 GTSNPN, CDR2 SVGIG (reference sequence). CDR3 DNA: TGTGCCTGGTCGGCGGGACGGAAGGGGGATACGCAGTATTTT. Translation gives CAWSAGRKGDTQYF. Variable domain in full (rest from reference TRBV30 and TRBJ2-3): SQTIHQWPATLVQPVGSPLSLECTVEGTSNPNLYWYRQAAGRGLQLLFYSVGIGQISSEVPQNLSASRPQDRQFILSSKKLLLSDSGFYLCAWSAGRKGDTQYFGPGTRLTVL.

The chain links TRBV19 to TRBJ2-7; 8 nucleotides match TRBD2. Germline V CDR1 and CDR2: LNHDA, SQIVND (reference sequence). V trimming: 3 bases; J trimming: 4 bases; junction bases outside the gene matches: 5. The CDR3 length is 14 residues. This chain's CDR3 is CASSIGGDVYEQYF. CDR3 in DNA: TGTGCCAGTAGTATCGGGGGGGATGTTTACGAGCAGTACTTC.

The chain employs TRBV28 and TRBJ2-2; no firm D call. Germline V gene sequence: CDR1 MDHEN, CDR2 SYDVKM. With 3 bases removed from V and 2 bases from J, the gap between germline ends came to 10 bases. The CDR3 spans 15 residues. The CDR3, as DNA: TGTGCCAGCAGTTTTGGGCAGTTAAACACCGGGGAGCTGTTTTTT. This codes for CASSFGQLNTGELFF.

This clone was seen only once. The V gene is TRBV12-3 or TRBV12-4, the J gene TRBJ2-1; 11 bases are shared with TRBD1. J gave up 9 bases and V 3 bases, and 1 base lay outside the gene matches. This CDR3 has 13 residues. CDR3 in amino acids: CASSLGTGGEQFF. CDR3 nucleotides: TGTGCCAGCAGTTTGGGGACAGGGGGTGAGCAGTTCTTC.

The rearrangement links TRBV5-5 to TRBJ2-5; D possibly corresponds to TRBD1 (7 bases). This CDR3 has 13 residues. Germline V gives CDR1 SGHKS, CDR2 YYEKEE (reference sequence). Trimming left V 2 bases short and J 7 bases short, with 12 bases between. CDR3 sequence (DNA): TGTGCCAGCAGCTTTAGTCAGGGGGGGACCCAGTACTTC. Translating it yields CASSFSQGGTQYF.

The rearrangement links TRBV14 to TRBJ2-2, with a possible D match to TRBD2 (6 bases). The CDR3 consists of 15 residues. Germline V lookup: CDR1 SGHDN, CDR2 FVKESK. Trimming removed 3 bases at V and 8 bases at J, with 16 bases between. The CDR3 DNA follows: TGTGCCAGCAGCCACGGGAGACTGAACCTTGGGGAGCTGTTTTTT. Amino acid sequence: CASSHGRLNLGELFF.

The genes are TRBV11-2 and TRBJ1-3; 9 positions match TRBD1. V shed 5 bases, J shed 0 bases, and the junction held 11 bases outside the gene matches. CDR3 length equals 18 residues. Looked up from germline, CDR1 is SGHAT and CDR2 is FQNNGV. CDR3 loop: CASSPRPGQGFSGNTIYF. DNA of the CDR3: TGTGCCAGCAGCCCCCGGCCGGGACAGGGATTCTCTGGAAACACCATATATTTT. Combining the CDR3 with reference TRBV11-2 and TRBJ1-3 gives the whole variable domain EAGVAQSPRYKIIEKRQSVAFWCNPISGHATLYWYQQILGQGPKLLIQFQNNGVVDDSQLPKDRFSAERLKGVDSTLKIQPAKLEDSAVYLCASSPRPGQGFSGNTIYFGEGSWLTVV.

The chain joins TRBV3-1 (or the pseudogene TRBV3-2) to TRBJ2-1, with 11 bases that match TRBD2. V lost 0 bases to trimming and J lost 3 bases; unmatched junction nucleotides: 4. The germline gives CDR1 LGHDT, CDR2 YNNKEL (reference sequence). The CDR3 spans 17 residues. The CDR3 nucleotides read TGTGCCAGCAGCCAAGAGCACCTAGCGGGGGGCTACAATGAGCAGTTCTTC. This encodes CASSQEHLAGGYNEQFF.

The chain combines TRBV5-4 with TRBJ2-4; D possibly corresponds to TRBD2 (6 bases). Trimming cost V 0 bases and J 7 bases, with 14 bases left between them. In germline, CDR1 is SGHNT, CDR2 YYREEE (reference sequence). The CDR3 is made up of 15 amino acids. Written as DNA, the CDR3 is TGTGCCAGCAGCTTGGGGGGAGGAGGGTCCAACATTCAGTACTTC. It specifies CASSLGGGGSNIQYF.